This T cell receptor (beta chain) was captured in a study of cytomegalovirus exposure and HLA in healthy donors (TCRdb year 2017). Broadly, across the study: An earlier analysis of some 620 of the donors reported about 300 Gb of sequence data and 117 million unique TCR beta sequences obtained from about 179 million T cells. Roughly 300 gigabases of sequencing data and around 90 million unique TCR sequences made up an early release that covered approximately 700 HLA-typed donors. Of the roughly 400 genotyped donors, less than 85% were placed in the genetic ancestry cluster associated with self-reported Caucasian donors. The study aimed to test whether signatures of past pathogen exposure could be identified by cataloging public T cell receptors. The T cell repertoires of around 670 subjects were profiled by immunosequencing and related to cytomegalovirus serostatus. Along with the approximately 670-subject first cohort, a separate validation cohort of roughly 110 different subjects was used. To predict cytomegalovirus infection status, the study brought together high-throughput TCR immunosequencing, statistical association of individual TCRs with disease status, and machine learning. A later analysis re-analyzed previously published TCR beta repertoires from several hundred donors and added high-resolution HLA genotyping to study TCR occurrence patterns. Rather than using new phenotypic data, the later analysis identified candidate immune exposures from TCR beta sequences and from how often those sequences occurred across donors. An earlier analysis of 500 to 750 of the donors applied high-throughput TCR beta sequencing to assess whether each TCR beta V gene segment acted as functional or pseudogenic. Donor age, sex, ethnicity and CMV serostatus were compiled alongside the repertoire data. A later genetic analysis took genome-wide SNP genotypes for about three fifths of the 666 donors and used that subset as a discovery cohort. Every repertoire in the discovery cohort had been generated on one and the same sequencing platform. Both class I and class II loci were covered by HLA typing, at four-digit resolution. The number of donors typed differed by locus, with 629-630 for A, B, C, DRB1 and DQB1, 522 for DQA1, over 600 for DPA1, and some 440 for DPB1. Five DR-DQ haplotypes were handled as single units for association and clustering because linkage in the cohort was strong. Among some 410 genotyped donors of the cohort, an average of approximately 230,000 unique TCR beta nucleotide sequences were sequenced per donor, around 20% of them non-productive. Study-wide conclusions, independent of this receptor: A cluster of highly shared sequence variants was judged likely to represent a technical artifact of the sequencing pipeline. A later analysis reported that several top co-occurrence clusters appeared linked to parvovirus B19, influenza, CMV and Epstein-Barr virus. The presence/absence analyses assumed that sequencing depth was roughly uniform across donors, and that assumption may not be true. Because HLA typing was missing for some donors at each locus, association tests included only the typed subset. An earlier analysis of approximately 590 of the donors showed that most TCR beta V segments appeared in productive rearrangements either about 87% or about 30% of the time, which broadly matched IMGT annotations. Because counts were too low, seventeen rarely observed V segments, including chromosome 9 orphons, were excluded from the earlier analysis of a few hundred of the donors. Compared with equally common non-associated chains, HLA-associated TCR beta chains in a later analysis were more clonally expanded and had lower generation probabilities. In a later analysis, most CMV-associated TCR beta chains were found to appear HLA-restricted, with HLA associations seemingly driven largely by CMV exposure. Correlated functional status among segregating V segments might reflect linkage disequilibrium, but an unknown experimental factor could not be ruled out. A further reported finding was that TCR beta sequences accurately predicted the HLA-A and HLA-B alleles for most subjects in the first cohort. The authors suggested that the approach could potentially be extended to other disease states and immunological phenotypes. In vitro tests confirmed that three of the cytomegalovirus-associated TCR beta chains recognize cytomegalovirus antigens. Only TCR beta chains were sequenced in this cohort, and the absence of alpha or paired-chain data limited detectable features. When HLA alleles, especially DR and DQ, strongly co-occurred, TCR associations were difficult to assign to individual alleles. While some public TCRs were present in many individuals, most TCR sequences turned up only very rarely across donors. For the cohort, immune exposure information was limited to CMV serostatus. In both the original and validation cohorts, the classifier was reported to diagnose cytomegalovirus status with high specificity and sensitivity. V-gene and J-gene trimming of TCR beta chains was associated with a missense DCLRE1C variant in a later genetic analysis, and the association was replicated in an independent cohort. Specific HLA alleles were associated with 15,000 to 20,000 TCR beta sequences at a false discovery rate of 0.05 in a later analysis. The study listed 164 TCR beta chains as associated with cytomegalovirus. In a later analysis, TCR association rates were found to vary across HLA loci, with the most associated TCRs seen for DRB1 alleles and the fewest for HLA-C alleles. A later genetic analysis reported fewer N-insertions in productive TCRs among donors in an Asian-associated ancestry cluster than the approximately 700-donor mean.

Library construction relied on the immunoSEQ multiplex PCR assay. The multiplex PCR relied on a mix of 60 forward primers for TCR Vbeta segments and 13 reverse primers for TCR Jbeta segments. Amplification of the CDR3 region of rearranged TCR beta genes was performed with a multiplex PCR assay on genomic DNA. The amplified TCR beta libraries were sequenced on the Illumina HiSeq System as 87-base-pair reads. In the original analysis: A later analysis tallied roughly 78 million unique TCR beta chains across the roughly 610 repertoires, and around 12 million of those chains were shared by two or more donors. Raw reads were error-corrected and collapsed into unique sequences by a nearest-neighbor algorithm in which closely related sequences were merged to remove PCR and sequencing errors. CDR3 sequences were aligned to IMGT reference sequences to assign V, D and J gene segments. For a sequence to be retained, a match of at least six nucleotides to both a V gene segment and a J gene segment was required. A rearrangement was called productive if the CDR3 had no stop codons and remained in frame with V and J, and every other rearrangement was called non-productive. Following IMGT convention, CDR3 was defined as the stretch from the second conserved V-encoded cysteine up to the conserved J-encoded phenylalanine. In an earlier analysis of 500 to 650 of the donors, sequences lacking an unambiguous match to a single V gene segment were excluded. In an earlier analysis of 587 of the donors, V segments were called functional above 56.7% productive rearrangements and were called segregating when the between-donor standard deviation exceeded 5%. To diagnose cytomegalovirus status from the catalog of TCR beta chain sequences, a statistical classification framework was built. In a later analysis, V and J genes were assigned by comparing TCR nucleotide sequences against IMGT/GENE-DB human TR gene sequences. The TCRdist pipeline was used in a later analysis to assign CDR3 sequences and most-parsimonious VDJ recombination scenarios. In a later analysis, every TCR beta chain was defined by the combination of its CDR3 amino acid sequence and its V-gene family, and reads without a unique V-gene family were dropped. In a later analysis, 500 to 700 highly shared, low-generation-probability nucleotide sequences were removed to address suspected cross-contamination and a sequencing artifact. In a later analysis, a clonal expansion index was calculated for each public chain from normalized within-repertoire ranks of inferred template counts. In a later analysis, generation probabilities were computed with a VDJ recombination model fitted to out-of-frame rearrangements, and the resulting probabilities were checked against IGoR. A later analysis scored TCR-TCR, TCR-HLA and TCR-CMV co-occurrence with hypergeometric tests, applying a repertoire-size bias correction to TCR pairs. False discovery rates were estimated in a later analysis by permuting HLA or CMV assignments 20 times. A later analysis grouped co-occurring TCRs with DBSCAN, adding TCRdist sequence similarity when clustering within HLA-allele-positive subsets. Repertoires with fewer than 30,000 or more than 120,000 public chains were left out of co-occurrence clustering, as were five repertoires with anomalous nucleotide sharing. This is the immuneACCESS table as TCRdb keeps it, with only in-frame sequences that have V and J called. A part of the clones is gone; compared with another copy, unresolved V genes explain less than half, and the rest is unexplained. The V and J calls and clone size were taken over from that table, and D and trimming were inferred from the DNA. The sample contains more than 150,000 clones, more than 75% of them found a single time. The ten largest clones represent less than 2.5% of the sample.

The cohort comprised several hundred healthy bone marrow donors. Cohort members were all nominally healthy when sampled, although unrecorded immune exposures were likely present. The donor tested CMV seronegative, placing the donor among the 350 or so seronegative members of the cohort. Every donor gave a peripheral blood sample, and the peripheral blood mononuclear cells from that sample were used for TCR beta sequencing. The Qiagen DNeasy Blood Extraction Kit was used to extract genomic DNA from the blood cell samples. Turning to this clone: No cognate antigen has been identified for it. Qualities for individual bases were not recorded, and no much larger clone is one base off.

This clonotype originated in a woman under 30 in good health and CMV-seronegative. The sequencing input was PBMCs.

The nucleotide sequence reads as follows: TGTGCCAGAACCCCCCCCGGGGATCTAGCGGGAGTAACCGAGCAGTACTTC. Its product reads: CARTPPGDLAGVTEQYF. In this chain, TRBV5-3 is recombined with TRBJ2-7, and 10 bases in between align with TRBD2. TRBV5-3 is designated an ORF whose function remains uncertain. After removal of 6 bases from V and 6 bases from J, the junction retains 18 bases not matched to a gene. Inclusive of the bounding cysteine and phenylalanine, the CDR3 is 17 residues long. Of all the DNA, just the CDR3 is kept, 51 bases in frame from base 1.